This passage covers 14 T cell receptor beta chains from one sample sequenced in a study of blood T cell repertoires in COVID-19. Sequencing was performed with immunoSEQ multiplex PCR; in TCRdb, only in-frame clones are kept and a portion is missing. The repertoire holds approximately 120,000 clones, with over 75% as singletons. The specimen sequenced was peripheral blood. The origin of the receptors is a man aged 55 to 70 with acute or convalescent COVID-19.

The gene calls are TRBV12-3 or TRBV12-4 and TRBJ2-7; 7 bases map to TRBD1. V was pared by 8 bases and J by 0 bases, with 4 bases of the junction left unmatched. This CDR3 spans 13 amino acids. CDR3 protein: CASGRDSSYEQYF. In DNA form, the CDR3 reads TGTGCCAGCGGTCGGGACAGCTCCTACGAGCAGTACTTC.

The chain links TRBV25-1 to TRBJ2-5, with unresolved D. Trimming took off 2 bases at V and 0 bases at J, with 10 bases between the two ends. The CDR3 sequence is 15 residues long. From germline, CDR1 is MGHDK and CDR2 SYGVNS. The CDR3: CASSEQAGNQETQYF. DNA of the CDR3: TGTGCCAGCAGTGAACAGGCTGGAAACCAAGAGACCCAGTACTTC.

This chain uses TRBV5-4 with TRBJ1-2; perhaps TRBD1 as D (5 bases). Per the germline V gene, CDR1 is SGHNT and CDR2 is YYREEE (reference sequence). The CDR3 runs 14 residues. V shed 2 bases and J shed 0 bases, with 8 bases lying between them. The CDR3 region has the DNA TGTGCCAGCAGCTTAAAGACAGCTAACTATGGCTACACCTTC. As protein: CASSLKTANYGYTF.

This chain links TRBV11-2 with TRBJ1-6; perhaps TRBD1 as D (5 bases). The V end was cut by 5 bases, the J end by 9 bases, with 20 bases between. This CDR3 spans 16 amino acids. Germline V gives CDR1 SGHAT, CDR2 FQNNGV. The CDR3 is CASSQTIGRVGSPLHF. CDR3 DNA: TGTGCCAGCAGCCAGACGATAGGCAGGGTTGGTTCACCCCTCCACTTT.

This chain uses TRBV15 with TRBJ2-5; 7 positions match TRBD1. This CDR3 has 16 residues. V was pared by 0 bases and J by 4 bases, with 8 bases of the junction left unmatched. The germline V gene encodes CDR1 LNHNV and CDR2 YYDKDF (reference sequence). The CDR3 region has the DNA TGTGCCACCAGCAGAGATGATGTAGGGGGCAGAGAGACCCAGTACTTC. It codes for CATSRDDVGGRETQYF.

The J gene is TRBJ1-2, the V gene TRBV5-1, with D maybe TRBD1 (5 bases). Deletions cut 4 bases from V and 4 bases from J, with 14 bases between. The CDR3 is 14 amino acids. Germline V gene lookup returns CDR1 SGHRS and CDR2 YFSETQ. The CDR3 region is CASSPEQESYGYTF. In DNA form, the CDR3 reads TGCGCCAGCAGCCCGGAACAGGAGTCCTATGGCTACACCTTC.

The rearrangement joins TRBV20-1 to TRBJ1-2, with D hard to call. Germline V gives CDR1 DFQATT, CDR2 SNEGSKA (reference sequence). Deletions cut 5 bases from V and 8 bases from J, with 12 bases between. The CDR3 runs to 11 residues. CDR3 protein: CSASPKKGYTF. The DNA of the CDR3 is TGCAGTGCTTCGCCTAAGAAGGGCTACACCTTC.

This clone showed up just a few times. V gene TRBV9 combines with J gene TRBJ1-4; a weak D match, TRBD1 (6 bases). V lost 0 bases to trimming and J lost 4 bases, with 16 bases between them. Germline CDR1 is SGDLS and CDR2 is YYNGEE. CDR3 size: 17 residues. This chain's CDR3 is CASSVGQGHRGNEKLFF. As DNA, the CDR3 is TGTGCCAGCAGCGTAGGGCAGGGGCATCGGGGTAATGAAAAACTGTTTTTT.

The chain recombines TRBV7-2 with TRBJ1-6; the D is unclear. The CDR3 spans 15 residues. From germline, CDR1 is SGHTA and CDR2 FQGNSA. The V gene lost 3 bases and the J gene lost 4 bases, with 10 bases spanning the gap. The CDR3 nucleotides read TGTGCCAGCAGCTTGATGGAGGGTTATAATTCACCCCTCCACTTT. Translating gives CASSLMEGYNSPLHF.

The chain recombines TRBV15 with TRBJ2-5; 10 bases map to TRBD2. The CDR3 loop spans 16 amino acids. The V gene end was trimmed by 0 bases and the J gene end by 3 bases; junction bases not matched to a gene: 4. The germline V gene has CDR1 LNHNV and CDR2 YYDKDF (reference sequence). The CDR3 here is CATSRDSLAGEETQYF. The DNA of the CDR3 is TGTGCCACCAGCAGAGATTCGCTAGCGGGAGAAGAGACCCAGTACTTC.

The chain combines TRBV28 with TRBJ1-1; D perhaps matches TRBD1 (6 bases). Trimming removed 5 bases from V and 8 bases from J, with 18 bases in between. The CDR3 consists of 14 residues. Germline V CDR1 and CDR2: MDHEN, SYDVKM. DNA of the CDR3: TGTGCCAGCAGTAACACAGGGTATCTCGGGGAAGCTTTCTTT. This encodes CASSNTGYLGEAFF.

This clone was counted between two and nine times. V gene TRBV29-1 combines with J gene TRBJ1-2; D is possibly TRBD1 (6 bases). V was pared by 4 bases and J by 8 bases, with 14 bases between. In germline, CDR1 is SQVTM, CDR2 ANQGSEA. The CDR3 runs 12 residues. The CDR3 region is CSVVGGAGGYTF. CDR3 DNA sequence: TGCAGCGTTGTGGGGGGGGCCGGAGGCTACACCTTC. Full variable domain (remainder filled in from reference TRBV29-1 and TRBJ1-2): SAVISQKPSRDICQRGTSLTIQCQVDSQVTMMFWYRQQPGQSLTLIATANQGSEATYESGFVIDKFPISRPNLTFSTLTVSNMSPEDSSIYLCSVVGGAGGYTFGSGTRLTVV.

V is TRBV5-1 and J is TRBJ1-4; D not resolved. CDR1 is SGHRS and CDR2 is YFSETQ in the germline V gene. The CDR3 totals 13 residues. Deletions cut 1 base from V and 8 bases from J, with 9 bases between. This chain's CDR3 is CASSLSPGEKLFF. Written as DNA, the CDR3 is TGCGCCAGCAGCTTGTCCCCGGGGGAAAAACTGTTTTTT.

The rearrangement links TRBV19 to TRBJ1-2, with D uncertain. Germline loops: CDR1 LNHDA, CDR2 SQIVND (reference sequence). The CDR3 is 13 amino acids. V gave up 6 bases and J gave up 3 bases, with 11 bases separating them. This chain's CDR3 is CASSQTGYYGYTF. The CDR3 bases are TGTGCCAGTAGCCAGACTGGATACTATGGCTACACCTTC. Based on the CDR3 plus reference TRBV19 and TRBJ1-2, the full variable domain is DGGITQSPKYLFRKEGQNVTLSCEQNLNHDAMYWYRQDPGQGLRLIYYSQIVNDFQKGDIAEGYSVSREKKESFPLTVTSAQKNPTAFYLCASSQTGYYGYTFGSGTRLTVV.